This TCR beta chain derives from a study of T cell responses to AZD1222 COVID-19 vaccine. Overall study findings and caveats: Repertoires were collected only later (after the peak T cell response had occurred).

Details on this clone: Its antigen is still unknown.

Some clones are missing from TCRdb's copy, which holds only in-frame ones; the method was immunoSEQ multiplex PCR. The data show around 100,000 clones, around nine tenths seen once. V lost 4 bases and J lost 2, with 5 bases in between. The V gene's germline CDR1 is SGHAT and CDR2 FQNNGV. This CDR3 comprises 12 residues. The sequence was collected from an adult who received the MenACWY meningococcal vaccine as a control. This rearrangement joins TRBV11-2 to TRBJ1-2; no clear D gene. The sequences come from peripheral blood, collected 28 days after the second dose of the MenACWY control vaccine. The CDR3 coding sequence is TGTGCCAGCAGCTCGGGGAACTATGGCTACACCTTC. As protein: CASSSGNYGYTF. Complete variable domain (other parts from reference TRBV11-2 and TRBJ1-2): EAGVAQSPRYKIIEKRQSVAFWCNPISGHATLYWYQQILGQGPKLLIQFQNNGVVDDSQLPKDRFSAERLKGVDSTLKIQPAKLEDSAVYLCASSSGNYGYTFGSGTRLTVV.